This T cell receptor beta chain was sequenced for a study of CDR3 diversity in severe acne. TCRdb processed the PCR reads anew with MiXCR; each CDR3 protein has one entry. Of about 84,000 distinct CDR3 sequences detected, approximately 51% appear once; the ten largest clones hold 14%. This clonotype was recorded at least ten times. This sequence was found in a male donor in good health, without acne. The sequencing sample was made of blood.

The CDR3 loop reads CAWVVAGPGGAFF. CDR3 DNA: TGTGCCTGGGTGGTGGCGGGTCCCGGGGGGGCTTTCTTT. This chain links TRBV30 with TRBJ1-1; tentative D call: TRBD1 (5 bases). The CDR3 runs to 13 residues. Germline V CDR1 and CDR2: GTSNPN, SVGIG (reference sequence). Trimming took off 5 bases at V and 11 bases at J, with 21 bases between the two ends.